The T cell receptor beta chain under discussion was sequenced for a study of T cell changes during pregnancy in multiple sclerosis. Trimming cost V 8 bases and J 3 bases; bases outside gene matches: 8. The CDR3 loop spans 14 amino acids. Germline CDR1 is MDHEN and CDR2 is SYDVKM. Libraries were prepared by immunoSEQ multiplex PCR; TCRdb keeps only in-frame clonotypes and omits some of them. The sample has about 44,000 clones; about nine tenths are singletons. This clonotype was obtained from a female donor with multiple sclerosis, enrolled in a pregnancy study. This chain links TRBV28 with TRBJ2-7, with 9 bases identical to TRBD1. Sequencing was performed on CD4+ T cells from peripheral blood mononuclear cells, taken before pregnancy. CDR3: CASGGDRAFYEQYF. CDR3 nucleotides: TGTGCCAGCGGCGGGGACAGGGCGTTCTACGAGCAGTACTTC.